Below, 30 T cell receptor beta chains from the same sample are listed, as sequenced in a study of cytomegalovirus exposure and HLA in healthy donors. Primers included in the PCR were 60 Vbeta and 13 Jbeta primers. Sequencing was performed with immunoSEQ multiplex PCR; in TCRdb, only in-frame clones are kept and a portion is missing. The sample gives 200,000 to 250,000 clones, just under 70% of which show up once; 2% to 3% is in the top ten. Sequencing input: PBMCs. All receptors come from a man in his forties or fifties in good health and CMV-seropositive.

The gene calls are TRBV6-5 and TRBJ1-2, with TRBD1 matching 7 bases. CDR1 and CDR2 from the germline V gene are MNHEY and SVGAGI. After removal of 3 bases from V and 5 bases from J, the junction contained 3 bases not matched to a gene. The CDR3 sequence is 13 residues long. CDR3 protein: CASSYGQDYGYTF. The CDR3 nucleotides are TGTGCCAGCAGTTATGGACAGGATTATGGCTACACCTTC.

The chain carries TRBV7-9 and TRBJ1-1, with D possibly being TRBD1 (6 bases). The V gene's germline CDR1 is SEHNR and CDR2 FQNEAQ (reference sequence). CDR3 size: 15 residues. V was clipped by 2 bases and J by 0 bases, with 10 bases between them. The DNA for the CDR3 is TGTGCCAGCAGCTTAATCGCAGGGGTGAACACTGAAGCTTTCTTT. Protein product: CASSLIAGVNTEAFF.

The genes are TRBV7-9 and TRBJ1-1; D unresolved. Per germline, CDR1 SEHNR and CDR2 FQNEAQ (reference sequence). The CDR3 sequence is 14 residues long. Trimming took off 3 bases at V and 4 bases at J, with 12 bases between the two ends. The CDR3 loop reads CASSFEGRATEAFF. Written as DNA, the CDR3 is TGTGCCAGCAGCTTCGAAGGGAGGGCCACTGAAGCTTTCTTT.

In regard to this clone: One end of the junction is discordant with germline, which a read error may explain. J is TRBJ2-2 and V is TRBV7-9, with TRBD2 matching 9 bases. CDR3 length equals 15 residues. CDR1 and CDR2 from the germline V gene are SEHNR and FQNEAQ (reference sequence). CDR3 sequence: CASSLAGRNTGELFF. CDR3 in DNA: TGTGCCAGCAGCCTAGCGGGGCGAAACACCGGGGAGCTGTTTTTT.

This clone has just a few counts. The chain uses TRBV25-1 and TRBJ1-1; D call uncertain. Germline lookup yields CDR1 MGHDK and CDR2 SYGVNS. The CDR3 extends over 13 amino acids. With 4 bases removed from V and 3 bases from J, the gap between germline ends came to 9 bases. This chain's CDR3 is CASSVGTDTEAFF. The CDR3 DNA sequence: TGTGCCAGCAGTGTCGGTACGGACACTGAAGCTTTCTTT.

J is TRBJ2-5 and V is TRBV7-6; perhaps TRBD1 as D (7 bases). The DNA matches TRBJ2-7 better at its end, which makes the J call doubtful. The CDR3 length is 15 residues. Germline CDR1 reads SGHVS; CDR2 reads FNYEAQ. For the CDR3, the DNA is TGTGCCAGCAGCCCCAGGGGGGTGGGCTCCTACGAGCAGTACTTC. Translating gives CASSPRGVGSYEQYF.

J is TRBJ2-2 and V is TRBV5-4; TRBD1 matches 8 bases. The V segment lost 4 bases and the J segment 5 bases; nucleotides outside the gene matches: 13. Germline V gene sequence: CDR1 SGHNT, CDR2 YYREEE (reference sequence). The CDR3 runs 17 residues. The CDR3 sequence: CASSLYEDRDVTGELFF. For the CDR3, the DNA is TGTGCCAGCAGCCTCTACGAGGACAGGGATGTAACCGGGGAGCTGTTTTTT.

With respect to this clone: At one end the junction does not follow the germline gene, possibly because of a read error. This rearrangement joins TRBV7-9 to TRBJ1-3; TRBD1 matches 8 bases. The CDR3 consists of 16 residues. CDR1 and CDR2 (germline): SEHNR, FQNEAQ (reference sequence). For the CDR3, the DNA is TGTTCCAGCAGCGGTACAGGGGGAAGCGATGGAAACACCATATATTTT. Its protein product is CSSSGTGGSDGNTIYF.

The V call is TRBV18, the J call TRBJ2-7; 7 nucleotides line up with TRBD1. The CDR3 spans 11 residues. Germline V gene data show CDR1 as KGHSH and CDR2 as LQKENI. The V segment lost 6 bases and the J segment 4 bases; nucleotides outside the gene matches: 0. CDR3 bases: TGTGCCAGCTCCAGGGGGTACGAGCAGTACTTC. This codes for CASSRGYEQYF.

V and J are TRBV7-4 and TRBJ1-5; D may be TRBD1 (5 bases). This CDR3 has 13 residues. V lost 10 bases and J lost 5, with 15 bases in between. Per germline, CDR1 SGHVT and CDR2 SQSDAQ. In DNA form, the CDR3 reads TGTGCCACCACCTGGCTCAGGGATCAGCCCCAGCATTTT. This encodes CATTWLRDQPQHF.

This clone was counted between two and nine times. The chain employs TRBV6-5 and TRBJ1-1; D is unclear. Trimming took off 2 bases at V and 4 bases at J, with 5 bases between the two ends. Germline V lookup: CDR1 MNHEY, CDR2 SVGAGI. The CDR3 spans 12 residues. The CDR3 here is CASSYVGTEAFF. In nucleotides, the CDR3 is TGTGCCAGCAGTTACGTCGGCACTGAAGCTTTCTTT.

The rearrangement joins TRBV2 to TRBJ1-3, with 8 bases aligning to TRBD1. Per the germline V gene, CDR1 is SNHLY and CDR2 is FYNNEI. The CDR3 sequence is 17 residues long. With 8 bases clipped from V and 0 bases from J, the junction kept 12 bases outside the gene matches. The CDR3 sequence is CASGRSGGYSSGNTIYF. The CDR3, as DNA: TGTGCCAGCGGAAGATCAGGGGGCTACAGCTCTGGAAACACCATATATTTT.

The chain employs TRBV7-9 and TRBJ1-6; 9 bases align to TRBD1. CDR3 size: 16 residues. Looked up from germline, CDR1 is SEHNR and CDR2 is FQNEAQ (reference sequence). The V and J ends lost 4 bases and 5 bases, in that order; junction bases with no gene match: 6. The CDR3 here is CASSSPGTGNNSPLHF. The CDR3 DNA is TGTGCCAGCAGCTCGCCCGGGACAGGGAATAATTCACCCCTCCACTTT.

V usage is TRBV29-1 and J usage is TRBJ2-7; 9 bases agree with TRBD1. Germline V lookup: CDR1 SQVTM, CDR2 ANQGSEA. This CDR3 spans 11 amino acids. J lost 6 bases, V lost 8 bases, and 5 bases had no gene match. The CDR3 region has the DNA TGCAGCTTTGTGACAGGGGGCGAGCAGTACTTC. Translating it yields CSFVTGGEQYF.

The genes are TRBV7-2 and TRBJ2-1; 10 bases map to TRBD2. Trimming at V came to 5 bases and at J to 4 bases, leaving 5 bases not matched to a gene. CDR3 length: 15 residues. Germline assignment: CDR1 SGHTA and CDR2 FQGNSA. CDR3 DNA sequence: TGTGCCAGCAGCCTTACTAGCGGGACTTACAATGAGCAGTTCTTC. Translation gives CASSLTSGTYNEQFF.

The CDR3 region has the DNA TGCAGCGTCCGGGACACCACGGGATCAGATACGCAGTATTTT. This encodes CSVRDTTGSDTQYF. This chain links TRBV29-1 with TRBJ2-3, with D tentatively TRBD1 (6 bases). The CDR3 totals 14 residues. With 6 bases removed from V and 4 bases from J, the gap between germline ends came to 17 bases. Germline V gene lookup returns CDR1 SQVTM and CDR2 ANQGSEA.

The V and J genes are TRBV18 and TRBJ2-1, with a possible D match to TRBD1 (5 bases). The CDR3 has 15 residues. V was shortened by 3 bases and J by 7 bases, with 16 bases between the two germline ends. CDR1 KGHSH and CDR2 LQKENI come from the germline V gene. CDR3 residues: CASSPTSAQVNEQFF. DNA of the CDR3: TGTGCCAGCTCACCCACCAGTGCACAGGTAAATGAGCAGTTCTTC.

CDR3 region: CASSLGQLLSGELFF. Written as DNA, the CDR3 is TGTGCCAGCAGCTTGGGACAACTCCTGAGCGGGGAGCTGTTTTTT. V and J are TRBV7-6 and TRBJ2-2; tentative D call: TRBD1 (6 bases). Germline assignment: CDR1 SGHVS and CDR2 FNYEAQ. Between the trimmed V and J ends, which lost 3 bases and 7 bases, there was a span of 15 bases. CDR3 length equals 15 residues.

The V and J genes are TRBV5-1 and TRBJ2-1, with TRBD1 matching 8 bases. Germline-derived CDR1 and CDR2 are SGHRS and YFSETQ. The CDR3 is 16 residues long. V lost 3 bases, J lost 1 base, and 6 bases stayed unmatched. The CDR3 region has the DNA TGCGCCAGCAGCTCTGGACAGGGCAGGTCCTACAATGAGCAGTTCTTC. This codes for CASSSGQGRSYNEQFF.

The chain combines TRBV13 with TRBJ2-7; 7 bases agree with TRBD1. The ends lost 9 bases at V and 0 bases at J; junction bases unmatched: 8. CDR3 length equals 14 residues. The germline gives CDR1 PRHDT, CDR2 FYEKMQ (reference sequence). CDR3 nucleotide sequence: TGTGCCAGTGGAGGACAGGCGAACTCCTACGAGCAGTACTTC. Its protein is CASGGQANSYEQYF. Using reference TRBV13 and TRBJ2-7 for the parts outside the CDR3, the full variable domain is AAGVIQSPRHLIKEKRETATLKCYPIPRHDTVYWYQQGPGQDPQFLISFYEKMQSDKGSIPDRFSAQQFSDYHSELNMSSLELGDSALYFCASGGQANSYEQYFGPGTRLTVT.

This clone was seen a few times. At the DNA level, this CDR3 is encoded by other sequences in the same sample as well. This sequence joins TRBV9 and TRBJ2-7; 10 nucleotides align to TRBD1. With 6 bases clipped from V and 1 base from J, the junction kept 4 bases outside the gene matches. There are 14 residues in the CDR3. Per the germline V gene, CDR1 is SGDLS and CDR2 is YYNGEE. In DNA form, the CDR3 reads TGTGCCAGCACCCCGGGACAGGGGTCCTACGAGCAGTACTTC. This translates into CASTPGQGSYEQYF.

The chain employs TRBV6-1 and TRBJ1-4; D unclear. The CDR3 spans 13 residues. Germline V gene data show CDR1 as MNHNS and CDR2 as SASEGT. V gave up 5 bases and J gave up 7 bases, with 11 bases separating them. CDR3 amino acids: CASSSSAIEKLFF. The CDR3 coding sequence is TGTGCCAGCAGTTCGTCCGCTATTGAAAAACTGTTTTTT.

The chain has TRBV7-2 and TRBJ1-2, with a possible D match to TRBD1 (6 bases). This CDR3 contains 13 residues. The germline gives CDR1 SGHTA, CDR2 FQGNSA. V lost 5 bases and J lost 2, with 9 bases in between. CDR3 nucleotide sequence: TGTGCCAGCAGCCCAGGGGCCAACTATGGCTACACCTTC. As protein: CASSPGANYGYTF.

The gene calls are TRBV13 and TRBJ1-2, with D uncertain. This CDR3 has 16 amino acids. Trimming removed 2 bases at V and 6 bases at J, with 19 bases between. Per germline, CDR1 PRHDT and CDR2 FYEKMQ (reference sequence). CDR3 in amino acids: CASSLSPNGERDGYTF. CDR3 bases: TGTGCCAGCAGCTTATCCCCCAACGGTGAGAGGGATGGCTACACCTTC.

The chain is built from TRBV19 and TRBJ1-6; 8 bases map to TRBD1. Germline V gene lookup returns CDR1 LNHDA and CDR2 SQIVND (reference sequence). The CDR3 spans 14 residues. Germline trimming cut 6 bases from V and 9 bases from J; bases unmatched to any gene: 7. This CDR3 is CASSPTGGGSPLHF. The CDR3 bases are TGTGCCAGTAGCCCTACAGGGGGAGGTTCACCCCTCCACTTT.

The J gene is TRBJ1-6, the V gene TRBV5-5, with a possible D match to TRBD1 (5 bases). The CDR3 loop spans 13 amino acids. V lost 0 bases and J lost 11, with 9 bases in between. Germline values: CDR1 SGHKS, CDR2 YYEKEE (reference sequence). CDR3 bases: TGTGCCAGCAGCTTGGTGGGGGGTACACCCCTCCACTTT. It is translated as CASSLVGGTPLHF.

The chain recombines TRBV7-9 with TRBJ1-2; D is uncertain. The CDR3 has 14 amino acids. V was shortened by 5 bases and J by 4 bases, with 14 bases between the two germline ends. Germline assignment: CDR1 SEHNR and CDR2 FQNEAQ (reference sequence). Here the CDR3 reads CASSPGESSYGYTF. The DNA for the CDR3 is TGTGCCAGCAGCCCCGGAGAGAGCTCCTATGGCTACACCTTC.

CDR3 sequence (DNA): TGTGCCAGCAGCAAATGGGCTAGCGGGGGGGCGGCAGATACGCAGTATTTT. This sequence encodes CASSKWASGGAADTQYF. The chain carries TRBV2 and TRBJ2-3; TRBD2 matches at 12 bases. Germline CDR1 is SNHLY and CDR2 is FYNNEI. The CDR3 covers 17 residues. With V trimmed by 6 bases and J by 4 bases, 11 bases remained unmatched.

The rearrangement uses TRBV6-1 and TRBJ1-5; D is ambiguous. Germline V lookup: CDR1 MNHNS, CDR2 SASEGT. The CDR3 is 14 amino acids. V lost 4 bases and J lost 0, with 7 bases in between. The DNA of the CDR3 is TGTGCCAGCAGTGGCAGTATTAGCAATCAGCCCCAGCATTTT. It is translated as CASSGSISNQPQHF.

This chain uses TRBV18 with TRBJ1-5, with TRBD1 identical over 7 bases. This CDR3 has 14 amino acids. CDR1 KGHSH and CDR2 LQKENI come from the germline V gene. Trimming at V came to 6 bases and at J to 6 bases, leaving 8 bases not matched to a gene. CDR3 nucleotide sequence: TGTGCCAGCTCTCCGGAACAGGGGAGTCAGCCCCAGCATTTT. Translation: CASSPEQGSQPQHF. Drawing the rest from reference TRBV18 and TRBJ1-5, the complete variable domain is NAGVMQNPRHLVRRRGQEARLRCSPMKGHSHVYWYRQLPEEGLKFMVYLQKENIIDESGMPKERFSAEFPKEGPSILRIQQVVRGDSAAYFCASSPEQGSQPQHFGDGTRLSIL.